This TCR beta chain was identified in a study of T cells in Graves' hyperthyroidism and ophthalmopathy. A note on this clonotype: The target antigen is unknown.

Uncontrolled infection, other autoimmune disease, pregnancy and lactation each barred patients from inclusion. Amplified regions were TCR beta CDR3 sequences from RNA transcripts. Primed by the HTBI set, a first-round RT-PCR was run on the TCR CDR3. TCRdb independently ran MiXCR on the multiplex PCR reads; one entry per CDR3 protein. The data hold fewer than 350,000 distinct CDR3 sequences, with about 15% observed a single time. CDR1 is LGHNA and CDR2 is YNFKEQ in the germline V gene. The CDR3 is 17 residues long. V lost 0 bases to trimming and J lost 1 base, with 15 bases between them. Whole-study results and caveats: Among thyroid clonotypes expanded above 0.001, most also appeared in blood.

The clonotype comes from a woman between 50 and 59 years old with Graves' hyperthyroidism that later progressed to Graves' ophthalmopathy. Sequenced input: blood. The rearrangement joins TRBV4-2 to TRBJ1-2; D is perhaps TRBD1 (6 bases). CDR3 in DNA: TGTGCCAGCAGCCAAGATAGGGGGAGCTATCTTAACTATGGCTACACCTTC. Translated: CASSQDRGSYLNYGYTF.